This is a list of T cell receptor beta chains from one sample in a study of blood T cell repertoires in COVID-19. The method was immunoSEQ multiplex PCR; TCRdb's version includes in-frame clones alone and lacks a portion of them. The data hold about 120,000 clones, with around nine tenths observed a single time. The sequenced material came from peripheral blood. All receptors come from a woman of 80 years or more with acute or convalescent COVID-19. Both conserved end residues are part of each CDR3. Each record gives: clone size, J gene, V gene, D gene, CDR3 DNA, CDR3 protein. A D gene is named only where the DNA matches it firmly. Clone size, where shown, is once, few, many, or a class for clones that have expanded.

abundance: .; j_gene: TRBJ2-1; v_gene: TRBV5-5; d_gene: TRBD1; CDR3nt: TGTGCCAGCAGCTTTTTAACAGGGGTGTACAATGAGCAGTTCTTC; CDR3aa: CASSFLTGVYNEQFF
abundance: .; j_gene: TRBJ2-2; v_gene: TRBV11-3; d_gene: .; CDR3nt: TGTGCCAGCAGTCGAACAGGGTTCGCGAACACCGGGGAGCTGTTTTTT; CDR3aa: CASSRTGFANTGELFF
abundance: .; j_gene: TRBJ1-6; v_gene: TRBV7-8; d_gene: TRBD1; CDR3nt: TGTGCCAGCAGCTTACCGGGACAGGGAAGCTCACCCCTCCACTTT; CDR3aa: CASSLPGQGSSPLHF
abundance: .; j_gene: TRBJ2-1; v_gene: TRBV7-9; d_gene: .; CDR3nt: TGTGCCAGCAGCGAAGCCAGGGATGAGCAGTTCTTC; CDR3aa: CASSEARDEQFF
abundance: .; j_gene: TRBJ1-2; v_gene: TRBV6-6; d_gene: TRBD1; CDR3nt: TGTGCCAGCAGAGTATATGGACAGGGCGATGGCTACACCTTC; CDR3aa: CASRVYGQGDGYTF
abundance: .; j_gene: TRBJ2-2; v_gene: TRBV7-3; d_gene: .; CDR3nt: TGTGCCAGCAGCTTAACGCCCGGGGTGAACACCGGGGAGCTGTTTTTT; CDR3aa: CASSLTPGVNTGELFF
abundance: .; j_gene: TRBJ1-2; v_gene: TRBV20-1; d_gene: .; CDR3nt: TGCAGTGCTAGTTCCGGGGACTATGGCTACACCTTC; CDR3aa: CSASSGDYGYTF
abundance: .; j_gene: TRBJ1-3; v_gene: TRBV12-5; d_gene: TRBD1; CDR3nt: TGTGCTAGTCAAAAATCCGGGACAGCAAACACCATATATTTT; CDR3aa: CASQKSGTANTIYF
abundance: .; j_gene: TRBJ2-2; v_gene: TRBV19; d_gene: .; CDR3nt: TGTGCCAGTATTCCAGGGGTCCCCGGGGAGCTGTTTTTT; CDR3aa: CASIPGVPGELFF
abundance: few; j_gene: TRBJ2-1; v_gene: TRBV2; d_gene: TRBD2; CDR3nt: TGTGCCAGCAGTGGGACTAGGTGGTCCGATGAGCAGTTCTTC; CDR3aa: CASSGTRWSDEQFF
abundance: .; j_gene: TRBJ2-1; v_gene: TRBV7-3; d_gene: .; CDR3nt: TGTGCCAGCAGCACCTATAGCGGAAACAATGAGCAGTTCTTC; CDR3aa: CASSTYSGNNEQFF